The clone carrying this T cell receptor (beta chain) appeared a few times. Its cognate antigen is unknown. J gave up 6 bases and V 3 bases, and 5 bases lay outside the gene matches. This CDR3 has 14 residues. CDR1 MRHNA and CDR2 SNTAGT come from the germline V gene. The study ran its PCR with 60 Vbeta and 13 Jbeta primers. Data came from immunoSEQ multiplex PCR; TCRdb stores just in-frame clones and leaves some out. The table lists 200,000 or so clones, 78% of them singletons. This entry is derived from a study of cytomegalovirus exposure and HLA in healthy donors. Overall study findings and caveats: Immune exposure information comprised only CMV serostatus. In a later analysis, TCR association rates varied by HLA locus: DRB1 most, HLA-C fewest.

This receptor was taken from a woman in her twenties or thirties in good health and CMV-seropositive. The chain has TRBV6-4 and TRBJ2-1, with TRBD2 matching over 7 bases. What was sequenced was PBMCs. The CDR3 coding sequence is TGTGCCAGCAGTGAGACTAGCACCGTCAATGAGCAGTTCTTC. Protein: CASSETSTVNEQFF.